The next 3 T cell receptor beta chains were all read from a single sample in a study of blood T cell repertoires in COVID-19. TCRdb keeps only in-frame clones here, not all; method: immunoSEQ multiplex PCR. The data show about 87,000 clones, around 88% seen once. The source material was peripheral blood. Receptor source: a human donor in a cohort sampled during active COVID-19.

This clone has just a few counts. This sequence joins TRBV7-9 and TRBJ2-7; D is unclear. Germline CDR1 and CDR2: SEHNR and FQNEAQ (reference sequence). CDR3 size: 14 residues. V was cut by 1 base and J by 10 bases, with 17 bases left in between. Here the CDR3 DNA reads TGTGCCAGCAGCTTAGTTTCCGGCAGCGCAACCCAGTACTTC. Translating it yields CASSLVSGSATQYF.

CDR3 DNA sequence: TGTGCCAGTAGTATCTCCCTAGTACCGAACACCGGGGAGCTGTTTTTT. Translation gives CASSISLVPNTGELFF. The chain links TRBV19 to TRBJ2-2; D unclear. Between the trimmed V and J ends, which lost 3 bases and 0 bases, there was a span of 11 bases. CDR3 length: 16 residues. From germline, CDR1 is LNHDA and CDR2 SQIVND (reference sequence).

CDR3 loop: CASSYGQGKGTGELFF. The DNA of the CDR3 is TGTGCCAGCAGTTACGGACAGGGGAAAGGGACCGGGGAGCTGTTTTTT. V and J are TRBV6-6 and TRBJ2-2, with TRBD1 matching 9 bases. Germline trimming cut 2 bases from V and 5 bases from J; bases unmatched to any gene: 6. Germline CDR1 is MNHNY and CDR2 is SVGAGI (reference sequence). This CDR3 region has 16 residues.